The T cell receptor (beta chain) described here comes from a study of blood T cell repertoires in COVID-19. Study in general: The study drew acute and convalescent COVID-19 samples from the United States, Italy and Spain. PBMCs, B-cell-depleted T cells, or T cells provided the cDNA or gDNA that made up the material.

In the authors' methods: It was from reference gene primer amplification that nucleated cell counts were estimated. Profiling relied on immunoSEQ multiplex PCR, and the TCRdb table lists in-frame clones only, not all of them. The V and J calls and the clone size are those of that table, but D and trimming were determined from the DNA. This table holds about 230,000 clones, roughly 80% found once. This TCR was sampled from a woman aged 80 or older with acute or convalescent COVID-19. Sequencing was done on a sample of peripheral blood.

The CDR3 here is CASSLDRIDLNSPLHF. CDR3 in DNA: TGCGCCAGCAGCTTGGACAGAATTGACCTTAATTCACCCCTCCACTTT. The chain links TRBV5-1 to TRBJ1-6; no clear D gene. Between the trimmed V and J ends, which lost 0 bases and 6 bases, there was a span of 13 bases. The germline V gene has CDR1 SGHRS and CDR2 YFSETQ. CDR3 length: 16 amino acids.